The present T cell receptor beta chain was sequenced within a study of a mutant IDH1 vaccine in newly diagnosed glioma. Study summary: Previous treatment comprised radiotherapy, temozolomide, or both, mostly both.

Measured with immunoSEQ multiplex PCR; TCRdb has only the in-frame clones, and not every one. The table has about 50,000 clones, roughly 78% seen once. On this clone: Its matching antigen is unknown.

Time point reported: week 5, during vaccination. With topical imiquimod, each dose of the vaccine consisted of 300 ug of mutant IDH1 20-mer peptide. Unmatched junction bases numbered 2, after V lost 1 base and J lost 3 bases. The V gene's germline CDR1 is SEHNR and CDR2 FQNEAQ (reference sequence). The CDR3 totals 15 residues. This TCR came from a man aged 50 or older with glioma. The sample in question was PBMCs, obtained from a glioma patient whose treatment included an IDH1 peptide vaccine. The chain employs TRBV7-9 and TRBJ2-2, with TRBD1 matching over 7 bases. CDR3 loop: CASSLGTGDTGELFF. In DNA form, the CDR3 reads TGTGCCAGCAGCTTAGGGACAGGAGACACCGGGGAGCTGTTTTTT.